This paragraph covers one T cell receptor (beta chain) sequence. Its antigen is currently unknown. The junction shows a germline mismatch at one end, possibly a read error. From germline, CDR1 is SGHVS and CDR2 FNYEAQ. CDR3 length: 14 residues. This sample is part of a study of blood T cells in healthy people across ages. Study-level findings and limits: As age increased, TCR beta diversity per million T cells fell in a roughly linear fashion.

Total RNA, at least 5 micrograms per sample, came from PBMCs. The authors ran a second PCR of 7 to 11 cycles using a sample-barcoded 5' primer and a J-beta primer mix. Each CDR3 protein gets one entry after TCRdb re-called the 5' RACE reads with MiXCR. The table shows 1.5 million to 2 million distinct CDR3 sequences, with about 31% occurring only once. This sequence originates from a woman aged 25 to 45 in good health. The source material was blood. The rearrangement links TRBV7-6 to TRBJ2-7; TRBD2 agrees at 10 bases. CDR3 bases: TGTGCCAGCAGCAAATCTGATGCTAGCGGGAGCGCCTCCTTC. Protein product: CASSKSDASGSASF.